This T cell receptor (beta chain) derives from a study of CD8+ T cells in alopecia areata. Study-level points and caveats: Lesional tissue from the scalp (especially in alopecia totalis/universalis) showed higher clonality than normal scalp.

Once RNA had been extracted, it was reverse transcribed into cDNA to act as the sequencing template. Measured with immunoSEQ multiplex PCR; TCRdb has only the in-frame clones, and not every one. Of over 100,000 clones listed, around 49% are singletons. Of note for this clone: Its antigen is unidentified.

The sequence was obtained from a human donor with alopecia areata. Sequencing used CD8+ T cells sorted from blood, obtained at week 0.

CDR3 in amino acids: CAISEVGLADQETQYF. The CDR3 DNA sequence: TGTGCCATCAGTGAAGTCGGGTTGGCGGACCAAGAGACCCAGTACTTC. The chain recombines TRBV10-3 with TRBJ2-5; unclear D gene. V was shortened by 3 bases and J by 0 bases, with 14 bases between the two germline ends. The CDR3 consists of 16 residues. Germline V gives CDR1 ENHRY, CDR2 SYGVKD.